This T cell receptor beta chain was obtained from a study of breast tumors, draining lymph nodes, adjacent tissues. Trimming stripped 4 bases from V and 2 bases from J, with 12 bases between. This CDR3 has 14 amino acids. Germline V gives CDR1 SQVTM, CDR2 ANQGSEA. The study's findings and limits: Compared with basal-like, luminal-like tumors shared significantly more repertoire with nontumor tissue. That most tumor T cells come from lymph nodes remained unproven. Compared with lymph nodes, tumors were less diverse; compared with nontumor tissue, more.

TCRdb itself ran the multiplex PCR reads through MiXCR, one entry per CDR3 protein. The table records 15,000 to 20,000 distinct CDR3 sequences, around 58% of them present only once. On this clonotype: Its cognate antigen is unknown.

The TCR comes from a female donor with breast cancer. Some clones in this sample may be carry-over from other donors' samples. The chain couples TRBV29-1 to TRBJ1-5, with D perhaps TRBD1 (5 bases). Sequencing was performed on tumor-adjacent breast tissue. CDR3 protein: CSVVAGGGNQPQHF. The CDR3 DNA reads TGCAGCGTTGTGGCGGGAGGGGGCAATCAGCCCCAGCATTTT. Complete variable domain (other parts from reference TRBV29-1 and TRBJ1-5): SAVISQKPSRDICQRGTSLTIQCQVDSQVTMMFWYRQQPGQSLTLIATANQGSEATYESGFVIDKFPISRPNLTFSTLTVSNMSPEDSSIYLCSVVAGGGNQPQHFGDGTRLSIL.